Described below is a single T cell receptor (beta chain) sequence and its context. The sample comes from a study of blood T cell repertoires in COVID-19. The table came from immunoSEQ multiplex PCR; TCRdb's copy has only in-frame clones and leaves some out. Among a few hundred thousand clones listed, around nine tenths were seen once. CDR1 is SNHLY, CDR2 FYNNEI, per germline. V lost 4 bases to trimming and J lost 2 bases, with 10 bases between them. There are 14 residues in the CDR3. Specimen: PBMCs or T cells enriched from blood (not recorded which). This sequence joins TRBV2 and TRBJ2-3, with a weak D call TRBD1 (6 bases). The TCR was taken from a woman in her fifties or sixties who had recovered from COVID-19. CDR3: CASSADRVTDTQYF. The CDR3 region has the DNA TGTGCCAGCAGTGCGGACAGAGTCACAGATACGCAGTATTTT.